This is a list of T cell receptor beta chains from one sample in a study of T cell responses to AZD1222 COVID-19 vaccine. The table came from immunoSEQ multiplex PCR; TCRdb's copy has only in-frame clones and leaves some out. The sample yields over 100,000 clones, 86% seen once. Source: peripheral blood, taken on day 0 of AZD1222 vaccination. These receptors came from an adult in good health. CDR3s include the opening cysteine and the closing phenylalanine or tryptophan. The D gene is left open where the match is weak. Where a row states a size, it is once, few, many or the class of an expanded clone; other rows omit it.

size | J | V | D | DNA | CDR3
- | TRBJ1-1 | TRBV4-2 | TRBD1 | TGTGCCAGCAGCCAGGGACAGGGTATAGGTGAAGCTTTCTTT | CASSQGQGIGEAFF
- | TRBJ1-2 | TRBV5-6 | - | TGTGCCAGCACTAAGGACAGCCTAGGAGGCTACACCTTC | CASTKDSLGGYTF
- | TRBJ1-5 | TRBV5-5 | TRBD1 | TGTGCCAGCAGCCGAACAGGGGGCGGGAATCAGCCCCAGCATTTT | CASSRTGGGNQPQHF
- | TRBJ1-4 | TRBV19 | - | TGTGCCAGTAGTATTGGATCGGATCATGAAAAACTGTTTTTT | CASSIGSDHEKLFF
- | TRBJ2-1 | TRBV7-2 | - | TGTGCCAGCAGCTTTTACCTGGACAGAATTTACAATGAGCAGTTCTTC | CASSFYLDRIYNEQFF
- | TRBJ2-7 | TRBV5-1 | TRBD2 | TGCGCCAGCAGCCCGGACAGCGGGAGGATCTACGAGCAGTACTTC | CASSPDSGRIYEQYF
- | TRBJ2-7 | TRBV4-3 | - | TGCGCCAGCAGCCAAGCTCAGGGCCCACACGAGCAGTACTTC | CASSQAQGPHEQYF
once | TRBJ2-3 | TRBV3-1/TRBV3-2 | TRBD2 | TGTGCCAGCAGCCAAGGGATAGCGGGGGGGAGAGATACGCAGTATTTT | CASSQGIAGGRDTQYF
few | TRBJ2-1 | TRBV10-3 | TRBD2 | TGTGCCATCAATGGAGAGCGGGGGGCAAGGAACAATGAGCAGTTCTTC | CAINGERGARNNEQFF
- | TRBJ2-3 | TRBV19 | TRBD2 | TGTGCCAGTAGTAGGGGGGGAGAAACAGATACGCAGTATTTT | CASSRGGETDTQYF
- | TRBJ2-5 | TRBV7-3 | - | TGTGCCAGCAGCTCGAGCGGACAAGAGACCCAGTACTTC | CASSSSGQETQYF
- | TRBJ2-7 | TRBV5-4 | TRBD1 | TGTGCCAGCAGCTTGGCGGGACAGGGGAGTTACGAGCAGTACTTC | CASSLAGQGSYEQYF
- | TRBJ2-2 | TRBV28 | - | TGTGCCAGCAGCCTCCGTGGGGCCGGGGAGCTGTTTTTT | CASSLRGAGELFF
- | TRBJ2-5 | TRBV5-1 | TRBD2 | TGCGCCAGCAGCGGGGAGGGATACAGCAGGGAGACCCAGTACTTC | CASSGEGYSRETQYF
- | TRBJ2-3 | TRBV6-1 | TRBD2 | TGTCCCAGCTGTGAAGGAGGCGGGGGGGTGACAGATACGCAGTATTTT | CPSCEGGGGVTDTQYF
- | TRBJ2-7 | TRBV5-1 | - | TGCGCCAGCAGCGACGGGACCGAGTACGAGCAGTACTTC | CASSDGTEYEQYF
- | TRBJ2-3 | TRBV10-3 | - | TGTGCCATCAAGAGTTCCACAGATACGCAGTATTTT | CAIKSSTDTQYF
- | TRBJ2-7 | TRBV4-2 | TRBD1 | TGTGCCAGCAGCCAAAGAGGGACAGGGGACTACGAGCAGTACTTC | CASSQRGTGDYEQYF
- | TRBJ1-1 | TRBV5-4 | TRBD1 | TGTGCCAGCAGCCTCCCGGGACAGGGGGCGGGCACTGAAGCTTTCTTT | CASSLPGQGAGTEAFF
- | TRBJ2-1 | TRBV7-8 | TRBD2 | TGTGCCAGCAGCTCGACAGCGGGAGTATTCGGTGGGGAGCAGTTCTTC | CASSSTAGVFGGEQFF
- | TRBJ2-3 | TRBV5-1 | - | TGCGCCAGCAGCTTGGTTTCGGGAGATACGCAGTATTTT | CASSLVSGDTQYF
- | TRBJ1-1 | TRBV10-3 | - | TGTGCCATCAGTGAAACCGCAGGGGATGCTTTCTTT | CAISETAGDAFF
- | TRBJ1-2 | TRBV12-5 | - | TGTGCTAGTGGTTTGGATGTGCTGGGGCCTAACTATGGCTACACCTTC | CASGLDVLGPNYGYTF
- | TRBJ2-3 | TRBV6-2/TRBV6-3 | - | TGTGCCAGCAGTCCCCTCCCGAGGGATACGCAGTATTTT | CASSPLPRDTQYF
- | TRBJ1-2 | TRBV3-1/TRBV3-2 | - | TGTGCCAGCAGCCGGGCGACGGGGTCCGGAGATGGCTACACCTTC | CASSRATGSGDGYTF
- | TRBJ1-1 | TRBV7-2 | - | TGTGCCAGCAGCTTAGACGGGGTACAAGACACTGAAGCTTTCTTT | CASSLDGVQDTEAFF
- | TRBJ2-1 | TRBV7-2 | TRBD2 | TGTGCCAGCAGCTTTCCCCCTAGCGGGGGGCTCAATGAGCAGTTCTTC | CASSFPPSGGLNEQFF
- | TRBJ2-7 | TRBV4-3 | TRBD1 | TGCGCCAGCAGCCCAGACCGGACAGGCTCCTACGAGCAGTACTTC | CASSPDRTGSYEQYF
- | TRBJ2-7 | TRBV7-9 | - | TGTGCCAGCAGCTCCCCGAGTGGGCAGTACTTC | CASSSPSGQYF
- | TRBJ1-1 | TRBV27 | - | TGTGCCAGCAGGTACCTCCGGGGGGGCACCGTGGATACTGAAGCTTTCTTT | CASRYLRGGTVDTEAFF
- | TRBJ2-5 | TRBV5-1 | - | TGCGCCAGCAGCTCCCTGAGCCCGGGGGAGACCCAGTACTTC | CASSSLSPGETQYF
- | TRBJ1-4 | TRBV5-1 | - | TGCGCCAGCGGGGAACAGGGAGCTAATGAAAAACTGTTTTTT | CASGEQGANEKLFF
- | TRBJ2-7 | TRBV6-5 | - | TGTGCCAGCAGTTCACCGGGACACGGCTTGATAGAGCAGTACTTC | CASSSPGHGLIEQYF
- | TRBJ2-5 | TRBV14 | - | TGTGCCAGCAGCCGGAGGGCTTCACAAGAGACCCAGTACTTC | CASSRRASQETQYF
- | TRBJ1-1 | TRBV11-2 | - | TGTGCCAGCAGCATTAGGACATCGAACACTGAAGCTTTCTTT | CASSIRTSNTEAFF
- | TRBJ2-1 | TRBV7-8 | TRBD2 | TGTGCCAGCAGCCCGCACCAACTCCTAGCGGGAGGGTTAAGCTCCTACAATGAGCAGTTCTTC | CASSPHQLLAGGLSSYNEQFF
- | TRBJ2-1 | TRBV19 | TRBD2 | TGTGCCAGTAGTATAGATCAGGTAGCGGGGGGGTCATACAATGAGCAGTTCTTC | CASSIDQVAGGSYNEQFF
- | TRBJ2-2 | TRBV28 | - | TGTGCCAGCAGTTTAACCGGGGAGCTGTTTTTT | CASSLTGELFF
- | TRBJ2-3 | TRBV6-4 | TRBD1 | TGTGCCAGCAGCACAGGGGGCGGGACAGATACGCAGTATTTT | CASSTGGGTDTQYF
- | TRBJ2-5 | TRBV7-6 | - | TGTGCCAGCAGCAATAAAGTATCTAGGATGCCGGAGACCCAGTACTTC | CASSNKVSRMPETQYF
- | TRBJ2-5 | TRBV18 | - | TGTGCCAGCTCACCCGGGGTCGGGGCCCAAGAGACCCAGTACTTC | CASSPGVGAQETQYF
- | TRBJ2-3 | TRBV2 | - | TGTGCCAGCAGTCGGTACCGTTCTAGCACAGATACGCAGTATTTT | CASSRYRSSTDTQYF
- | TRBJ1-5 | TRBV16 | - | TGTGCCAGCAGCCAATCAGGGGCTAGCAATCAGCCCCAGCATTTT | CASSQSGASNQPQHF
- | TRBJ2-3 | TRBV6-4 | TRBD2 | TGTGCCAGCAGTCCACTAGCGGGGCCCACAGATACGCAGTATTTT | CASSPLAGPTDTQYF
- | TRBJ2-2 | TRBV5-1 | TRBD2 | TGCGCCAGCAGCCTGGGACTAGCGGGCTTCAGCACCGGGGAGCTGTTTTTT | CASSLGLAGFSTGELFF
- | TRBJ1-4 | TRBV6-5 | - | TGTGCCAGCAGTTCCGCTCGGGACCGAAAACTGTTTTTT | CASSSARDRKLFF
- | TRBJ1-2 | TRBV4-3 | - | TGCGCCAGCAGCCAAGAGGTGAGGGGCGGCTTACTCAACTATGGCTACACCTTC | CASSQEVRGGLLNYGYTF
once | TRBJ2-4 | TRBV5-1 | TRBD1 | TGCGCCAGCTGCCCGGGACAGGGCGGTGGGATTCAGTACTTC | CASCPGQGGGIQYF